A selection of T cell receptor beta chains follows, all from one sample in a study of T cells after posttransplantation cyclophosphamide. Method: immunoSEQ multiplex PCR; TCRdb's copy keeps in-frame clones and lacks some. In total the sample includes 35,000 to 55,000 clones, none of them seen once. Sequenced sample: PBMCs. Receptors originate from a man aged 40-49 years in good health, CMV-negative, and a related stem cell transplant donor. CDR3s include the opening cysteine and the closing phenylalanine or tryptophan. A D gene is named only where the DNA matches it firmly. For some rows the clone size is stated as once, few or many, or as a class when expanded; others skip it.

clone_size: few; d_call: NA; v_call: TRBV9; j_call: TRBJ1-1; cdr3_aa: CASSGGSGSNTEAFF; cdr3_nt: TGTGCCAGCAGTGGGGGGTCAGGGTCGAACACTGAAGCTTTCTTT
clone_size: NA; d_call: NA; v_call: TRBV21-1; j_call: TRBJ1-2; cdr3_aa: CASSRTAGDYGYTF; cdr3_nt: TGTGCCAGCAGTCGGACAGCAGGAGACTATGGCTACACCTTC
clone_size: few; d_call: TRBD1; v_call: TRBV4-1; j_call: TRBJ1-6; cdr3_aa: CASRRQQQGENSPLHF; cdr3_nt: TGCGCCAGCAGGCGACAACAACAGGGGGAAAATTCACCCCTCCACTTT
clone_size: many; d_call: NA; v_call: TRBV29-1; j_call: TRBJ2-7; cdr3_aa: CSVRTLSYEQYF; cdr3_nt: TGCAGCGTGCGGACACTAAGTTACGAGCAGTACTTC
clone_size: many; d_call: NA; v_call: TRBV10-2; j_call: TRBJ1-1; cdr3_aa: CATRGVGEAFF; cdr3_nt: TGCGCCACCCGGGGGGTCGGTGAAGCTTTCTTT
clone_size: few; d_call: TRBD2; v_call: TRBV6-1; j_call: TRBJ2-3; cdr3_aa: CASSETSGASTDTQYF; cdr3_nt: TGTGCCAGCAGTGAAACTAGCGGGGCCAGCACAGATACGCAGTATTTT
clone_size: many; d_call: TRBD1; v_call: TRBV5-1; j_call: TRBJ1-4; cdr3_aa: CASSGGTGANEKLFF; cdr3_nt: TGCGCCAGCAGCGGGGGGACAGGAGCTAATGAAAAACTGTTTTTT
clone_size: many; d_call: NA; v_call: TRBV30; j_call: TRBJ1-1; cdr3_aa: CAWSPGHLNTEAFF; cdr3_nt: TGTGCCTGGAGTCCCGGACACTTGAACACTGAAGCTTTCTTT
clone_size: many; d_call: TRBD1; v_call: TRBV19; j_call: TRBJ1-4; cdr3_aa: CASRRQGANEKLFF; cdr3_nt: TGTGCCAGTAGACGACAGGGGGCTAATGAAAAACTGTTTTTT
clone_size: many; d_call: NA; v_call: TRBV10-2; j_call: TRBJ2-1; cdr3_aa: CASWDSHNEQFF; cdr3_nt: TGCGCCAGCTGGGACTCCCACAATGAGCAGTTCTTC
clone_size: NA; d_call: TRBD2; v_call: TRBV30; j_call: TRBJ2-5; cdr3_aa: CAFSGSMLETQYF; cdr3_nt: TGTGCCTTTAGCGGGAGTATGCTGGAGACCCAGTACTTC
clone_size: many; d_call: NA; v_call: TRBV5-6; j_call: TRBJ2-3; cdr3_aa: CASSLEGPGTDTQYF; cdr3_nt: TGTGCCAGCAGCTTAGAGGGCCCAGGCACAGATACGCAGTATTTT
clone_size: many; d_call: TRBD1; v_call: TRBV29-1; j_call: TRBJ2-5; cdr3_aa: CSVPNPRGSQETQYF; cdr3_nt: TGCAGCGTCCCTAATCCCAGGGGGAGCCAAGAGACCCAGTACTTC
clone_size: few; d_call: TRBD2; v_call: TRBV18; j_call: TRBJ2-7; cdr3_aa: CASSPIGLGTYEQYF; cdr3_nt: TGTGCCAGCTCACCAATCGGACTAGGCACCTACGAGCAGTACTTC
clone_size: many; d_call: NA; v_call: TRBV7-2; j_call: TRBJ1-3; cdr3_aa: CASSSHGEGNTIYF; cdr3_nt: TGTGCCAGCAGCTCCCACGGGGAGGGAAACACCATATATTTT
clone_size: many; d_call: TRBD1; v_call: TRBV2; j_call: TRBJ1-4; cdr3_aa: CASTNWRDRGREKLFF; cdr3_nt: TGTGCCAGCACCAACTGGCGGGACAGGGGAAGGGAAAAACTGTTTTTT
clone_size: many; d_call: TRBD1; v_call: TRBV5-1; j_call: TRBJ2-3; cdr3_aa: CASSLLQGTDTQYF; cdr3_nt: TGCGCCAGCAGCTTGTTACAGGGGACAGATACGCAGTATTTT
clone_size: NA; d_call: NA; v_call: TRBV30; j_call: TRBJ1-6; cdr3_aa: CARSGTYNSPLHF; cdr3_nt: TGTGCCCGCTCCGGGACTTACAATTCACCCCTCCACTTT
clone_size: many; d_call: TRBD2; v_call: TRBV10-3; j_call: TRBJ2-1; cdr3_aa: CAITGGGRASEQFF; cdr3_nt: TGTGCCATCACCGGGGGCGGGAGGGCAAGTGAGCAGTTCTTC
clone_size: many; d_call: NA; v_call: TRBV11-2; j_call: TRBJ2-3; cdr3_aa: CASSLVGDSTDTQYF; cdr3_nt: TGTGCCAGCAGCTTAGTGGGCGATAGCACAGATACGCAGTATTTT
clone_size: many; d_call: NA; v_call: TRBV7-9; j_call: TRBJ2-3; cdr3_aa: CASSPAVHTDTQYF; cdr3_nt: TGTGCCAGCAGCCCCGCGGTGCATACAGATACGCAGTATTTT
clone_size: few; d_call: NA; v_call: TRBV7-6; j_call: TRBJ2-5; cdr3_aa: CASSLATLGETQYF; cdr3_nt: TGTGCCAGCAGCTTAGCTACTCTAGGAGAGACCCAGTACTTC
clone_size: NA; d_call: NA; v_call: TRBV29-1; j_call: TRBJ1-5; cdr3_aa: CSATFKENQPQHF; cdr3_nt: TGCAGCGCTACTTTTAAGGAGAATCAGCCCCAGCATTTT
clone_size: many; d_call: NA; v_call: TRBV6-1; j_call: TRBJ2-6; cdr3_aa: CASSEGALGANVLTF; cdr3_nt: TGTGCCAGCAGCGAAGGGGCTCTTGGGGCCAACGTCCTGACTTTC
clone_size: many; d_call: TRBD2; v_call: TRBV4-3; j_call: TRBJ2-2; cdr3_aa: CASSQAPSGNTGELFF; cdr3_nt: TGCGCCAGCAGCCAAGCACCTAGCGGGAATACCGGGGAGCTGTTTTTT
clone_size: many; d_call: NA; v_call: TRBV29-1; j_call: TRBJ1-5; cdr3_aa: CSVLVSGNSNQPQHF; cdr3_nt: TGCAGCGTTTTAGTGTCCGGGAATAGCAATCAGCCCCAGCATTTT
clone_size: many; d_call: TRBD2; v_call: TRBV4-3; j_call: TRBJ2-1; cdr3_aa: CASSLGTRVDNEQFF; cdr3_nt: TGCGCCAGCAGCCTCGGGACTAGGGTCGACAATGAGCAGTTCTTC
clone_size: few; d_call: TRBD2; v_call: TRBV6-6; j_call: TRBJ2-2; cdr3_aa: CASSPGGGTGELFF; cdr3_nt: TGTGCCAGCAGTCCCGGGGGGGGGACCGGGGAGCTGTTTTTT
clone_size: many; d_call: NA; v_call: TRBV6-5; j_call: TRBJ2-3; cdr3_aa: CASMRTPSTDTQYF; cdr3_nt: TGTGCCAGCATGAGGACACCTAGCACAGATACGCAGTATTTT
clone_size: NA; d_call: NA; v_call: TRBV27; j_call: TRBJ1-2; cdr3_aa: CASSLSAGGYGYTF; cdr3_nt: TGTGCCAGCAGTTTATCGGCGGGAGGCTATGGCTACACCTTC
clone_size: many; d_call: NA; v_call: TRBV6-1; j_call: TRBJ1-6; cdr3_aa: CASRGLMAEGSPLHF; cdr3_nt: TGTGCCAGCAGGGGCTTGATGGCGGAGGGCTCACCCCTCCACTTT
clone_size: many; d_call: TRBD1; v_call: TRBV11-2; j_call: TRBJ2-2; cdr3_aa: CASSSGTGSNTGELFF; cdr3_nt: TGTGCCAGCAGCTCAGGGACAGGGTCCAACACCGGGGAGCTGTTTTTT
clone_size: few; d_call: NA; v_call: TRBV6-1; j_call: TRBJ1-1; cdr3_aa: CASRDTGLDTEAFF; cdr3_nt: TGTGCCAGCAGAGATACGGGATTGGACACTGAAGCTTTCTTT
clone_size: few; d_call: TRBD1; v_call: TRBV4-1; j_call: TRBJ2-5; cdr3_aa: CASSRSGGPQETQYF; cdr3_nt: TGCGCCAGCAGCCGTTCAGGGGGCCCTCAAGAGACCCAGTACTTC
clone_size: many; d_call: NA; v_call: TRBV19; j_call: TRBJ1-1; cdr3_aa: CASSMGLTTLGGAFF; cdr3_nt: TGTGCCAGTAGTATGGGGCTGACAACCTTAGGTGGAGCTTTCTTT
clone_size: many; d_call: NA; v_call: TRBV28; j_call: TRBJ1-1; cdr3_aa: CASSYLEERAEAFF; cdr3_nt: TGTGCCAGCAGTTACTTAGAAGAGCGGGCTGAAGCTTTCTTT
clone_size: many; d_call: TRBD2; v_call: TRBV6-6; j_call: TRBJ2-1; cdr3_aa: CASSSGSGMTDEQFF; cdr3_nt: TGTGCCAGCAGTTCGGGTAGCGGGATGACCGATGAGCAGTTCTTC
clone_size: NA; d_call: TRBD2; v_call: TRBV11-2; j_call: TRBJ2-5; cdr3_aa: CASTSFWDPAGGQRETQYF; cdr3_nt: TGTGCCAGCACCTCATTTTGGGATCCAGCGGGGGGCCAGAGAGAGACCCAGTACTTC
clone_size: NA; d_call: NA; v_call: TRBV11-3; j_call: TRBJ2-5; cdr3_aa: CASSLELAVQETQYF; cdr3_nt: TGTGCCAGCAGCTTAGAGTTAGCAGTCCAAGAGACCCAGTACTTC
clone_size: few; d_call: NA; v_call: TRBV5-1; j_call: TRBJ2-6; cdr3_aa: CASSYSSSAGANVLTF; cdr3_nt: TGCGCCAGCAGCTACTCCTCAAGCGCTGGGGCCAACGTCCTGACTTTC
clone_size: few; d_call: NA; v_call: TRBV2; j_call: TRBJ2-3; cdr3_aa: CASSRTSTDTQYF; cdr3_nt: TGTGCCAGCAGCAGGACAAGCACAGATACGCAGTATTTT
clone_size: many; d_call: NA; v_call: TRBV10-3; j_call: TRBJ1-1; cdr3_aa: CAISESGPVSNTEAFF; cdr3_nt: TGTGCCATCAGTGAGTCGGGGCCGGTATCGAACACTGAAGCTTTCTTT
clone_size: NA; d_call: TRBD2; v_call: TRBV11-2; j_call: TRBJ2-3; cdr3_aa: CASSLVASGGKYF; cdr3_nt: TGTGCCAGCAGCTTAGTGGCTAGCGGGGGAAAGTATTTT
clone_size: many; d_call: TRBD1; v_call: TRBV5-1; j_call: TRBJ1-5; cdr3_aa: CASSTTGGSNQPQHF; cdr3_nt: TGCGCCAGCAGTACGACAGGGGGTAGCAATCAGCCCCAGCATTTT
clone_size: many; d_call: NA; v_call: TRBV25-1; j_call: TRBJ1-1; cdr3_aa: CASSESPDTEAFF; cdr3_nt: TGTGCCAGCAGTGAATCCCCGGACACTGAAGCTTTCTTT
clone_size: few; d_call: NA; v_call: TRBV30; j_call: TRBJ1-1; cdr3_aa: CAWSVGQGENTEAFF; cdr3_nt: TGTGCCTGGAGTGTAGGGCAGGGTGAGAACACTGAAGCTTTCTTT
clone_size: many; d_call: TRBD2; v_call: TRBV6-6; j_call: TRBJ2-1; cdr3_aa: CASSGGAYNEQFF; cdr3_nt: TGTGCCAGCAGCGGGGGGGCCTACAATGAGCAGTTCTTC
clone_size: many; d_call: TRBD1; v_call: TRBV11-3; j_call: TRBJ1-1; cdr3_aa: CASSLVTGENTEAFF; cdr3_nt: TGTGCCAGCAGCTTGGTTACAGGGGAGAACACTGAAGCTTTCTTT
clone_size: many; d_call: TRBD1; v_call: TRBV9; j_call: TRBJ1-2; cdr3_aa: CASSVGQHSNYGYTF; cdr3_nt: TGTGCCAGCAGCGTGGGACAGCATTCTAACTATGGCTACACCTTC
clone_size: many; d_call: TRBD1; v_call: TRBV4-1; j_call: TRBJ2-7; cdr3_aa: CASSQEGQGAYEQYF; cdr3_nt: TGCGCCAGCAGCCAAGAAGGACAGGGGGCCTACGAGCAGTACTTC
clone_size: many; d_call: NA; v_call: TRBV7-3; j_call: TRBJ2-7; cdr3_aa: CASSLSRAREQYF; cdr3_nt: TGTGCCAGCAGCTTATCGAGGGCGCGGGAGCAGTACTTC
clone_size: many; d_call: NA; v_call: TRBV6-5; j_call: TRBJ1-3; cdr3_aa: CASSDYSGNTIYF; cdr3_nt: TGTGCCAGCAGCGACTACTCTGGAAACACCATATATTTT
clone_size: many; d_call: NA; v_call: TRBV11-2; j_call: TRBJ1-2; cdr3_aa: CASSSLSGEDYGYTF; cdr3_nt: TGTGCCAGCAGCTCCCTTAGTGGAGAGGACTATGGCTACACCTTC
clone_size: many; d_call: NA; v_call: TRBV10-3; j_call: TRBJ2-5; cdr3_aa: CATSSGSETQYF; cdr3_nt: TGTGCCACCTCATCAGGGTCGGAGACCCAGTACTTC
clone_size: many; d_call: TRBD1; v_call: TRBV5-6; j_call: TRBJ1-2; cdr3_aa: CASSLGQGAGGYTF; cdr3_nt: TGTGCCAGCAGCTTGGGACAGGGGGCTGGGGGCTACACCTTC
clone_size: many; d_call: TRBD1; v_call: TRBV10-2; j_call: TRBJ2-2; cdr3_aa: CASSDRERITGELFF; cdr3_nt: TGCGCCAGTTCAGACAGGGAAAGGATCACCGGGGAGCTGTTTTTT
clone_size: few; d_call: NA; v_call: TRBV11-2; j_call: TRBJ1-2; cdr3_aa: CASSQTGGSVYGYTF; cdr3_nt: TGTGCCAGCAGCCAGACGGGGGGCAGCGTCTATGGCTACACCTTC
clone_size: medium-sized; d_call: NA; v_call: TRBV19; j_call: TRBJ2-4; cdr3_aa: CASTPSRGGIQYF; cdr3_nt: TGTGCCAGTACCCCTTCACGGGGTGGCATTCAGTACTTC
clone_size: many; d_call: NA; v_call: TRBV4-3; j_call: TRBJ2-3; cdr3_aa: CASSQGGDATDTQYF; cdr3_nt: TGCGCCAGCAGCCAAGGGGGAGATGCTACAGATACGCAGTATTTT
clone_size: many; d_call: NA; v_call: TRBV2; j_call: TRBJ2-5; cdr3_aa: CASAEVWPQETQYF; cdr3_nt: TGTGCCAGCGCCGAGGTTTGGCCCCAAGAGACCCAGTACTTC